What follows are 30 T cell receptor beta chains derived from one specimen sequenced in a study of sequential checkpoint blockade in melanoma. Measured with immunoSEQ multiplex PCR; TCRdb has only the in-frame clones, and not every one. Seen here are under 25,000 clones, around 82% observed once, and the top ten hold just over 35%. Treatment noted: randomized to nivolumab then ipilimumab (arm A) or the reverse (arm B). Sequenced here: CD8+ T cells sorted from blood (inferred from file names), sampled from a patient given nivolumab and ipilimumab in sequence. These receptors all stem from a human donor with melanoma.

V is TRBV6-1 and J is TRBJ1-4, with D perhaps TRBD1 (5 bases). Trimming cost V 1 base and J 5 bases, with 11 bases left between them. Germline V gene lookup returns CDR1 MNHNS and CDR2 SASEGT. This CDR3 comprises 15 residues. CDR3 protein: CASSEGGRGNEKLFF. CDR3 in DNA: TGTGCCAGCAGTGAAGGCGGTCGGGGGAATGAAAAACTGTTTTTT.

J is TRBJ1-5 and V is TRBV6-1; D might be TRBD1 (6 bases). V dropped 2 bases and J dropped 3 bases, with 14 bases sitting between them. The CDR3 runs to 16 residues. In germline, CDR1 is MNHNS, CDR2 SASEGT. The CDR3 DNA reads as TGTGCCAGCAGTGAATATACGACAGGAGCCAATCAGCCCCAGCATTTT. Protein: CASSEYTTGANQPQHF.

This clone occurred once. The chain couples TRBV29-1 to TRBJ1-2; TRBD1 matches 7 bases. There are 13 residues in the CDR3. Germline V gene data show CDR1 as SQVTM and CDR2 as ANQGSEA. V lost 4 bases and J lost 4; bases outside the gene matches: 6. CDR3 sequence reads: CSVGATGTYGYTF. CDR3 DNA sequence: TGCAGCGTTGGAGCGACAGGGACCTATGGCTACACCTTC.

V gene TRBV7-3 combines with J gene TRBJ1-6, with D perhaps matching TRBD1 (5 bases). CDR3 length: 15 residues. Trimming took 2 bases from V and 8 from J, leaving 13 bases between them. Germline V gene lookup returns CDR1 SGHTA and CDR2 FQGTGA. The CDR3 region is CASSLGGGFHSPLHF. The CDR3 DNA reads as TGTGCCAGCAGCTTAGGGGGGGGGTTCCATTCACCCCTCCACTTT.

V and J are TRBV19 and TRBJ2-3, with TRBD2 matching 7 bases. Germline V gene lookup returns CDR1 LNHDA and CDR2 SQIVND (reference sequence). This CDR3 contains 15 residues. V was clipped by 1 base and J by 6 bases; unmatched bases: 7. The CDR3 DNA is TGTGCCAGTAGTATAGGTGCGGGAGTTCAGGATACGCAGTATTTT. Translation: CASSIGAGVQDTQYF.

Only a few counts were recorded for this clone. J is TRBJ2-7 and V is TRBV27, with 12 bases lining up with TRBD2. V lost 3 bases and J lost 2; bases outside the gene matches: 2. The CDR3 is 15 residues long. Germline CDR1 and CDR2: MNHEY and SMNVEV (reference sequence). The CDR3 nucleotides are TGTGCCAGCAGTTTCGGACTAGCGGGGACCTACGAGCAGTACTTC. Protein product: CASSFGLAGTYEQYF.

The V call is TRBV27, the J call TRBJ2-1, with 10 bases aligning to TRBD2. V lost 4 bases to trimming and J lost 4 bases; unmatched junction nucleotides: 10. Per germline, CDR1 MNHEY and CDR2 SMNVEV (reference sequence). The CDR3 contains 17 residues. Here the CDR3 reads CASSSPITSGAYNEQFF. Here the CDR3 DNA reads TGTGCCAGCAGTTCCCCCATCACTAGCGGGGCATACAATGAGCAGTTCTTC.

The V and J genes are TRBV5-8 and TRBJ1-5; D is unclear. This CDR3 has 13 residues. CDR1 and CDR2 from the germline V gene are SGHTS and YDEGEE. V lost 4 bases and J 4 bases, leaving 9 bases between the germline ends. The CDR3 DNA follows: TGTGCCAGCAGCCGACGGGGTAATCAGCCCCAGCATTTT. Protein: CASSRRGNQPQHF.

The chain is built from TRBV7-9 and TRBJ2-3; TRBD2 matches at 8 bases. Germline CDR1 reads SEHNR; CDR2 reads FQNEAQ (reference sequence). CDR3 length: 16 residues. Losses at the gene ends were 8 bases for V and 2 bases for J; bases not matched to a gene: 12. CDR3 sequence (DNA): TGTGCCAGCGTAGGTGACGGGGGGGCCTACACAGATACGCAGTATTTT. Amino acid sequence: CASVGDGGAYTDTQYF.

The genes are TRBV7-9 and TRBJ1-2, with a tentative D call TRBD1 (6 bases). The CDR3 length is 16 residues. Germline V CDR1 and CDR2: SEHNR, FQNEAQ (reference sequence). Deletions cut 3 bases from V and 8 bases from J, with 22 bases between. For the CDR3, the DNA is TGTGCCAGCAGCTTTCTTCCAGGGGCGCCTGAAGGGGGCTACACCTTC. As protein: CASSFLPGAPEGGYTF.

The chain carries TRBV6-6 and TRBJ2-7, with 7 nucleotides matching TRBD2. Germline trimming cut 6 bases from V and 6 bases from J; bases unmatched to any gene: 8. CDR3 length equals 13 residues. Germline V gene lookup returns CDR1 MNHNY and CDR2 SVGAGI (reference sequence). CDR3 coding DNA: TGTGCCAGCAGAGCGGGGACTATCTCCGAGCAGTACTTC. Residues: CASRAGTISEQYF.

The chain is built from TRBV19 and TRBJ1-1; D is undetermined. This CDR3 region has 15 residues. V was pared by 7 bases and J by 0 bases, with 15 bases between. Per germline, CDR1 LNHDA and CDR2 SQIVND (reference sequence). The CDR3 sequence: CASNEQTVMNTEAFF. CDR3 DNA sequence: TGTGCCAGTAACGAGCAAACCGTAATGAACACTGAAGCTTTCTTT.

This clone has only one observation. The V call is TRBV6-6, the J call TRBJ2-1, with 8 nucleotides matching TRBD2. Germline lookup yields CDR1 MNHNY and CDR2 SVGAGI (reference sequence). The junction had 13 bases not matched to a gene; V was cut back by 5 bases and J by 10 bases. The CDR3 spans 15 residues. CDR3 coding DNA: TGTGCCAGCAGTACCGGGACTAGAAATGGGGGAGAGCAGTTCTTC. Protein sequence: CASSTGTRNGGEQFF.

V and J are TRBV19 and TRBJ2-3, with 13 bases lining up with TRBD2. The ends lost 7 bases at V and 4 bases at J; junction bases unmatched: 5. This CDR3 is built from 15 residues. Germline loops: CDR1 LNHDA, CDR2 SQIVND (reference sequence). In nucleotides, the CDR3 is TGTGCCAGTACACGGACTAGCGGGAGCGCAGATACGCAGTATTTT. Encoded protein: CASTRTSGSADTQYF.

The gene calls are TRBV9 and TRBJ2-1; the D gene is possibly TRBD2 (5 bases). The V and J ends lost 3 bases and 0 bases respectively, with 13 bases between them. The CDR3 is 16 amino acids. CDR1 is SGDLS and CDR2 is YYNGEE in the germline V gene. The CDR3 nucleotides are TGTGCCAGCAGCGGTTACCCCGGGAACTCCTACAATGAGCAGTTCTTC. Its translation: CASSGYPGNSYNEQFF.

This clone was seen just once. J is TRBJ1-3 and V is TRBV5-1, with 11 bases matching TRBD1. This CDR3 spans 18 amino acids. Unmatched junction bases numbered 11, after V lost 2 bases and J lost 4 bases. Germline CDR1 is SGHRS and CDR2 is YFSETQ. As DNA, the CDR3 is TGCGCCAGCAGCTTCGACGGCGGACAGGGGGCTAGGGGAAACACCATATATTTT. Residues: CASSFDGGQGARGNTIYF.

The chain is built from TRBV9 and TRBJ1-6; no clear D. Germline V CDR1 and CDR2: SGDLS, YYNGEE. CDR3 size: 20 residues. V was cut by 4 bases and J by 0 bases, with 23 bases left in between. The CDR3 coding sequence is TGTGCCAGCAGCTTAAGGCCGATTTACCAGGAAAGCTCCTATAATTCACCCCTCCACTTT. It yields the protein CASSLRPIYQESSYNSPLHF.

The chain uses TRBV5-1 and TRBJ1-5; weak D call: TRBD1 (5 bases). This CDR3 has 15 residues. CDR1 is SGHRS and CDR2 is YFSETQ in the germline V gene. V lost 4 bases and J lost 6, with 17 bases in between. CDR3 region: CASSLGEGSGQPQHF. CDR3 coding DNA: TGCGCCAGCAGCCTCGGGGAGGGGTCGGGTCAGCCCCAGCATTTT.

This rearrangement joins TRBV5-6 to TRBJ1-4; TRBD1 matches at 8 bases. Per the germline V gene, CDR1 is SGHDT and CDR2 is YYEEEE. The CDR3 consists of 14 residues. Losses at the gene ends were 6 bases for V and 7 bases for J; bases not matched to a gene: 8. The CDR3 loop is CASTMTGDTEKLFF. The CDR3 region has the DNA TGTGCCAGCACCATGACAGGGGACACTGAAAAACTGTTTTTT.

The rearrangement uses TRBV18 and TRBJ2-5, with TRBD1 matching 8 bases. TRBJ2-7 explains the end of the DNA better; the J call may be wrong. Germline lookup yields CDR1 KGHSH and CDR2 LQKENI. The CDR3 is 18 residues long. CDR3 DNA: TGTGCCAGCTCATCCTACCCCTCGGGACAGGTCGCCTCCTACGAGCAGTACTTC. Protein product: CASSSYPSGQVASYEQYF.

The chain is built from TRBV29-1 and TRBJ2-7; 11 nucleotides align to TRBD1. Trimming at V came to 3 bases and at J to 2 bases, leaving 3 bases not matched to a gene. The CDR3 has 14 residues. Germline loops: CDR1 SQVTM, CDR2 ANQGSEA. Here the CDR3 reads CSVEGTGGTYEQYF. CDR3 nucleotides: TGCAGCGTTGAGGGGACAGGGGGTACCTACGAGCAGTACTTC.

This clone was counted a few times. The chain recombines TRBV5-1 with TRBJ2-1; TRBD2 matches at 10 bases. With V trimmed by 3 bases and J by 8 bases, 14 bases remained unmatched. The CDR3 has 17 amino acids. The V gene's germline CDR1 is SGHRS and CDR2 YFSETQ. This CDR3 reads CASSSTDSGRLSDEQFF. Written as DNA, the CDR3 is TGCGCCAGCAGCTCGACTGATAGCGGGAGGTTGTCGGATGAGCAGTTCTTC.

CDR3 region: CASSFTGGDPYGYTF. CDR3 DNA sequence: TGTGCCAGCAGTTTCACAGGGGGCGATCCCTATGGCTACACCTTC. V is TRBV27 and J is TRBJ1-2; TRBD1 matches at 9 bases. Germline V gene sequence: CDR1 MNHEY, CDR2 SMNVEV (reference sequence). The junction had 6 bases not matched to a gene; V was cut back by 3 bases and J by 4 bases. The CDR3 runs to 15 residues.

J is TRBJ2-5 and V is TRBV15, with 7 bases fitting TRBD1. V lost 7 bases to trimming and J lost 4 bases; unmatched junction nucleotides: 15. The CDR3 is made up of 16 amino acids. Germline V gene data show CDR1 as LNHNV and CDR2 as YYDKDF (reference sequence). The CDR3 nucleotides read TGTGCCACCACCGAGGGGGCCCTCCAGGTTGGAGAGACCCAGTACTTC. Amino acids: CATTEGALQVGETQYF.

J is TRBJ2-2 and V is TRBV6-5; possibly TRBD1 for D (6 bases). Per germline, CDR1 MNHEY and CDR2 SVGAGI. Deletions cut 3 bases from V and 4 bases from J, with 12 bases between. The CDR3 is 15 amino acids. CDR3 sequence reads: CASSYTDSPTGELFF. The CDR3 DNA follows: TGTGCCAGCAGTTATACGGACAGCCCCACCGGGGAGCTGTTTTTT.

The V gene is TRBV30, the J gene TRBJ1-1, with D unresolved. From germline, CDR1 is GTSNPN and CDR2 SVGIG (reference sequence). The V end lost 4 bases, the J end lost 0 bases, and 9 bases lay between the germline ends. The CDR3 loop spans 13 amino acids. CDR3 nucleotide sequence: TGTGCCTGGAATCCTCAGATGAACACTGAAGCTTTCTTT. Translated, it gives CAWNPQMNTEAFF.

V and J are TRBV10-3 and TRBJ2-2, with D possibly being TRBD2 (7 bases). Trimming took off 2 bases at V and 5 bases at J, with 12 bases between the two ends. This CDR3 region has 15 residues. Germline CDR1 is ENHRY and CDR2 is SYGVKD. CDR3 loop: CAISEGGGATGELFF. The CDR3 DNA follows: TGTGCCATCAGTGAGGGCGGGGGCGCTACCGGGGAGCTGTTTTTT.

This clone was seen once. The CDR3 nucleotides are TGTGCCAGCGCGGGGCAAGCCTACGGGCAGTACTTC. This codes for CASAGQAYGQYF. This chain uses TRBV7-9 with TRBJ2-5, with D perhaps matching TRBD2 (6 bases). The CDR3 spans 12 residues. V was cut by 8 bases and J by 11 bases, with 18 bases left in between. Germline V CDR1 and CDR2: SEHNR, FQNEAQ (reference sequence).

The CDR3 DNA sequence: TGTGCCAGCAGTTTACTAGCGGGGCCCCCCTACGAGCAGTACTTC. It codes for CASSLLAGPPYEQYF. V gene TRBV28 combines with J gene TRBJ2-7, with TRBD2 matching over 9 bases. V lost 2 bases, J lost 2 bases, and 4 bases stayed unmatched. The CDR3 loop spans 15 amino acids. From germline, CDR1 is MDHEN and CDR2 SYDVKM.

A single count supports this clone. V usage is TRBV6-6 and J usage is TRBJ2-7; 10 bases are a match to TRBD1. The V and J ends lost 6 bases and 2 bases, in that order; junction bases with no gene match: 7. The CDR3 covers 15 residues. Germline V gene data show CDR1 as MNHNY and CDR2 as SVGAGI (reference sequence). The chain's CDR3 is CASRTDRGPPYEQYF. The CDR3 nucleotides are TGTGCCAGCAGAACCGACAGGGGGCCACCCTACGAGCAGTACTTC.